The text below deals with one T cell receptor beta chain. Seattle's enrolled individuals joined amid active infection and were then monitored longitudinally. Per the germline V gene, CDR1 is MNHEY and CDR2 is SVGAGI. This CDR3 is 14 amino acids long. Between the trimmed V and J ends, which lost 5 bases and 3 bases, there was a span of 12 bases. Source study methods: Cell counts per sample came from amplifying reference gene primers. Here immunoSEQ multiplex PCR was the method, and the copy in TCRdb shows in-frame clones only, minus some. From that table come the V and J calls and clone size; the DNA was used to work out D and trimming. The sample lists about 71,000 clones, around 83% occurring once. These data originate in a study of blood T cell repertoires in COVID-19. The overall study: Acute-phase and convalescent COVID-19 samples originated in the United States, Italy and Spain. PBMCs, B-cell-depleted T cells, or T cells provided the cDNA or gDNA that made up the material.

This chain joins TRBV6-5 and TRBJ2-3, with D tentatively TRBD2 (5 bases). Sequences were obtained from peripheral blood. The origin of this receptor is a man younger than 40 with COVID-19, enrolled during active disease. The CDR3 is CASSTFGETDTQYF. The CDR3 nucleotides are TGTGCCAGCAGTACCTTCGGGGAGACAGATACGCAGTATTTT.